This T cell receptor (beta chain) was documented in a study of shared clonotypes between healthy human individuals. Sequenced by immunoSEQ multiplex PCR; TCRdb stores in-frame clones only, minus some. Counted here are roughly 2 million clones, almost 96% occurring once; the ten biggest clones make up approximately 0.13%. The count of this clone is one. Germline V gives CDR1 GTSNPN, CDR2 SVGIG (reference sequence). The CDR3 is 21 residues long. The sequence was collected from a man aged 18-30 years in good health. This chain uses TRBV30 with TRBJ2-2; 9 positions match TRBD1. Sequenced input: naive CD4+ T cells sorted from blood. The sample's subset: CD45RA+ positively selected. The CDR3: CASPPGTGRSREEGNTGELFF. The CDR3 nucleotides are TGTGCTTCACCCCCCGGGACAGGGAGGTCTAGAGAGGAAGGAAACACCGGGGAGCTGTTTTTT. The variable domain in full, with the rest retrieved from reference TRBV30 and TRBJ2-2, is SQTIHQWPATLVQPVGSPLSLECTVEGTSNPNLYWYRQAAGRGLQLLFYSVGIGQISSEVPQNLSASRPQDRQFILSSKKLLLSDSGFYLCASPPGTGRSREEGNTGELFFGEGSRLTVL.